This TCR beta chain was obtained from a study of blood T cell repertoires in COVID-19. Adults between roughly 18 and 89 years of age took part from under 30 US areas. Clinical histories supplied by participants themselves formed the basis of cohort assignment. The V gene's germline CDR1 is MDHEN and CDR2 SYDVKM. The CDR3 is 15 residues long. With 4 bases clipped from V and 8 bases from J, the junction kept 12 bases outside the gene matches. Method: immunoSEQ multiplex PCR; TCRdb's copy keeps in-frame clones and lacks some. In the table there are roughly 200,000 clones, over 80% of which are singletons.

Source material: PBMCs or T cells enriched from blood (not recorded which). The V and J genes are TRBV28 and TRBJ1-2; 8 bases are shared with TRBD1. The TCR was taken from a man aged 18 to 30 with acute COVID-19. Written as DNA, the CDR3 is TGTGCCAGCAGTTCCACCGACAGGGGCACTAGCGGCTACACCTTC. This codes for CASSSTDRGTSGYTF.